Presented here are 27 T cell receptor beta chains from one specimen sequenced in a study of T-cell reconstitution after alpha-beta-depleted transplantation in children. TCRbeta library construction was performed incorporating unique molecular identifiers. TCRdb called the PCR reads again in MiXCR, with one record for every CDR3 protein. The sample yields 200,000 to 250,000 distinct CDR3 sequences, 11% seen once. This sample comprised PBMCs, obtained before TCRalphabeta/CD19-depleted stem cell transplant. These receptors were taken from a child younger than two with acute myeloid leukemia, due to receive a stem cell transplant.

The rearrangement joins TRBV6-5 to TRBJ1-1; D is undetermined. The CDR3 spans 15 residues. Trimming removed 0 bases at V and 4 bases at J, with 12 bases between. Per the germline V gene, CDR1 is MNHEY and CDR2 is SVGAGI. CDR3 protein: CASSYSREVVTEAFF. CDR3 DNA: TGTGCCAGCAGTTACTCGAGAGAGGTCGTCACTGAAGCTTTCTTT.

This clonotype occurred many times. This sequence joins TRBV27 and TRBJ2-5, with unresolved D. V lost 6 bases, J lost 1 base, and 9 bases lay in between. CDR1 is MNHEY, CDR2 SMNVEV, per germline (reference sequence). The CDR3 spans 13 residues. CDR3 in amino acids: CASRPSVQETQYF. The CDR3 DNA reads as TGTGCCAGCAGACCATCCGTCCAAGAGACCCAGTACTTC.

This clonotype was detected many times. CDR3 DNA sequence: TGTGCCACCAGCGGCAGGGCGTCTAATGAAAAACTGTTTTTT. Protein product: CATSGRASNEKLFF. V usage is TRBV15 and J usage is TRBJ1-4, with a possible D match to TRBD1 (5 bases). There are 14 residues in the CDR3. The germline V gene has CDR1 LNHNV and CDR2 YYDKDF (reference sequence). V was shortened by 5 bases and J by 3 bases, with 10 bases between the two germline ends.

This clonotype was recorded at least ten times. The chain has TRBV7-2 and TRBJ2-5; TRBD2 agrees at 7 bases. This CDR3 region has 13 residues. V shed 3 bases, J shed 3 bases, and the junction held 1 base outside the gene matches. Germline V gene data show CDR1 as SGHTA and CDR2 as FQGNSA. CDR3 in DNA: TGTGCCAGCAGCTTTCTAGCGGAAGAGACCCAGTACTTC. Protein sequence: CASSFLAEETQYF.

This clonotype was counted ten times or more. The V and J genes are TRBV24-1 and TRBJ2-3; a possible D gene is TRBD2 (11 bases). The germline CDR1 and CDR2 sequences are KGHDR and SFDVKD. This CDR3 has 19 amino acids. V was clipped by 7 bases and J by 0 bases, with 25 bases between them. CDR3 coding DNA: TGTGCCACCAGACGACAGGGGGCTAGCGGGAGGACTAGCACAGATACGCAGTATTTT. The encoded protein is CATRRQGASGRTSTDTQYF.

There are many counts of this clonotype. The chain joins TRBV24-1 to TRBJ2-5, with D uncertain. V dropped 7 bases and J dropped 2 bases, with 13 bases sitting between them. The V gene's germline CDR1 is KGHDR and CDR2 SFDVKD. The CDR3 spans 14 residues. The CDR3 region is CATSQTDRQETQYF. CDR3 DNA: TGTGCCACCAGCCAGACGGACCGACAAGAGACCCAGTACTTC.

Ten or more counts support this clonotype. This chain links TRBV12-3 or TRBV12-4 with TRBJ2-1; 12 bases align to TRBD1. This CDR3 is built from 16 residues. The junction had 7 bases not matched to a gene; V was cut back by 3 bases and J by 7 bases. The CDR3 coding sequence is TGTGCCAGCAGTTTGTCCGGGACAGGGGGCCTAAATGAGCAGTTCTTC. This encodes CASSLSGTGGLNEQFF.

This clonotype showed up many times. The chain has TRBV5-1 and TRBJ2-1; D might be TRBD1 (5 bases). The CDR3 is made up of 15 amino acids. V was cut by 0 bases and J by 7 bases, with 14 bases left in between. The germline V gene has CDR1 SGHRS and CDR2 YFSETQ. The CDR3 bases are TGCGCCAGCAGCTTGGCGTCAGGGTTGGGGAATGAGCAGTTCTTC. Amino acid sequence: CASSLASGLGNEQFF.

The rearrangement uses TRBV14 and TRBJ2-1; the D gene is possibly TRBD2 (5 bases). The V and J ends lost 3 bases and 4 bases respectively, with 16 bases between them. The CDR3 spans 16 residues. CDR1 is SGHDN, CDR2 FVKESK, per germline. This CDR3 reads CASSQRSGYPYNEQFF. The CDR3 nucleotides read TGTGCCAGCAGCCAGAGAAGCGGCTATCCTTACAATGAGCAGTTCTTC. Combining the CDR3 with reference TRBV14 and TRBJ2-1 gives the whole variable domain EAGVTQFPSHSVIEKGQTVTLRCDPISGHDNLYWYRRVMGKEIKFLLHFVKESKQDESGMPNNRFLAERTGGTYSTLKVQPAELEDSGVYFCASSQRSGYPYNEQFFGPGTRLTVL.

This clonotype was picked up many times. The rearrangement joins TRBV29-1 to TRBJ2-7, with D tentatively TRBD1 (5 bases). Germline V gene lookup returns CDR1 SQVTM and CDR2 ANQGSEA. Trimming removed 6 bases from V and 1 base from J, with 10 bases in between. The CDR3 spans 12 residues. In DNA, the CDR3 is TGCAGCGTCCAGGGAAGGTCCTACGAGCAGTACTTC. It yields the protein CSVQGRSYEQYF.

This clonotype was recorded at least ten times. The chain carries TRBV14 and TRBJ1-4, with unresolved D. The CDR3 extends over 11 amino acids. Germline V CDR1 and CDR2: SGHDN, FVKESK. V shed 3 bases and J shed 8 bases, with 4 bases lying between them. CDR3 sequence: CASSHTEKLFF. The CDR3, as DNA: TGTGCCAGCAGCCACACCGAAAAACTGTTTTTT.

This clonotype has a count of ten or more. V gene TRBV19 combines with J gene TRBJ2-7; 11 bases align to TRBD2. CDR3 length equals 15 residues. Trimming cost V 5 bases and J 2 bases; bases outside gene matches: 5. Germline CDR1 is LNHDA and CDR2 is SQIVND (reference sequence). The CDR3 is CASSSRLAGPYEQYF. As DNA, the CDR3 is TGTGCCAGTAGTTCCCGACTAGCGGGGCCCTACGAGCAGTACTTC.

This clonotype was observed once. V gene TRBV25-1 combines with J gene TRBJ2-5, with D perhaps matching TRBD2 (5 bases). The CDR3 has 13 residues. Germline V gene lookup returns CDR1 MGHDK and CDR2 SYGVNS. Trimming shortened V by 6 bases and J by 4 bases, and 12 bases separated the two germline ends. The CDR3 reads CASSPKGRETQYF. In nucleotides, the CDR3 is TGTGCCAGCAGCCCCAAAGGGAGAGAGACCCAGTACTTC.

This clonotype was counted ten times or more. V and J are TRBV9 and TRBJ2-1, with TRBD2 matching 11 bases. Germline V gene sequence: CDR1 SGDLS, CDR2 YYNGEE. CDR3 size: 19 residues. Trimming at V came to 4 bases and at J to 9 bases, leaving 21 bases not matched to a gene. DNA for the CDR3: TGTGCCAGCAGCCCGAATTCCGCCGGCTTAGCGGGGGGGCGCGGTGAGCAGTTCTTC. As protein: CASSPNSAGLAGGRGEQFF.

This clonotype was observed many times. V is TRBV27 and J is TRBJ2-2; tentative D call: TRBD2 (5 bases). Trimming removed 6 bases at V and 1 base at J, with 6 bases between. CDR1 and CDR2 (germline): MNHEY, SMNVEV (reference sequence). This CDR3 spans 13 amino acids. The CDR3 sequence is CASRLENTGELFF. The CDR3 nucleotides read TGTGCCAGCAGACTAGAGAACACCGGGGAGCTGTTTTTT.

The table lists this clonotype with many counts. V usage is TRBV7-2 and J usage is TRBJ1-2, with TRBD1 as a possible D gene (6 bases). Trimming took 3 bases from V and 7 from J, leaving 15 bases between them. From germline, CDR1 is SGHTA and CDR2 FQGNSA. The CDR3 runs to 14 residues. CDR3 sequence reads: CASSFHSGTFGYTF. The CDR3 DNA sequence: TGTGCCAGCAGCTTTCACTCGGGGACATTTGGCTACACCTTC. The full variable domain, its missing parts supplied by reference TRBV7-2 and TRBJ1-2, is GAGVSQSPSNKVTEKGKDVELRCDPISGHTALYWYRQSLGQGLEFLIYFQGNSAPDKSGLPSDRFSAERTGGSVSTLTIQRTQQEDSAVYLCASSFHSGTFGYTFGSGTRLTVV.

The count of this clonotype is one. The chain is built from TRBV6-2 or TRBV6-3 and TRBJ2-1, with 14 nucleotides matching TRBD2. The CDR3 covers 15 residues. J gave up 9 bases and V 4 bases, and 5 bases lay outside the gene matches. Germline CDR1 is MNHEY and CDR2 is SVGEGT. CDR3 DNA: TGTGCCAGCAGTTTCGGGACTAGCGGGAGTTTTGAGCAGTTCTTC. It codes for CASSFGTSGSFEQFF.

The sample holds many counts of this clonotype. The chain joins TRBV7-9 to TRBJ2-3, with D uncertain. This CDR3 is built from 15 residues. Germline V CDR1 and CDR2: SEHNR, FQNEAQ (reference sequence). The V and J ends lost 1 base and 2 bases respectively, with 10 bases between them. CDR3 nucleotides: TGTGCCAGCAGCTTAGGCAGGTTATACACAGATACGCAGTATTTT. Amino acids: CASSLGRLYTDTQYF.

This clonotype showed up many times. This chain joins TRBV7-9 and TRBJ1-4; D gene uncertain. CDR1 SEHNR and CDR2 FQNEAQ come from the germline V gene (reference sequence). The CDR3 length is 16 residues. Between the trimmed V and J ends, which lost 2 bases and 0 bases, there was a span of 10 bases. The CDR3 nucleotides read TGTGCCAGCAGCTTACGATCCGGGTCAACTAATGAAAAACTGTTTTTT. It specifies CASSLRSGSTNEKLFF.

This clonotype was observed a few times. The chain carries TRBV28 and TRBJ2-4; D is perhaps TRBD2 (5 bases). CDR3 size: 14 residues. Trimming took 6 bases from V and 0 from J, leaving 9 bases between them. In germline, CDR1 is MDHEN, CDR2 SYDVKM. The CDR3 DNA follows: TGTGCCAGCAGGCCCGGGATAGCCAAAAACATTCAGTACTTC. As protein: CASRPGIAKNIQYF.

This clonotype has a count of ten or more. The gene calls are TRBV21-1 and TRBJ1-3. TRBV21-1 is a pseudogene locus. The CDR3 is made up of 19 amino acids. CDR3 sequence: CASSKGPDGPLHPGNTIYF. The CDR3 bases are TGTGCCAGCAGCAAAGGACCCGACGGGCCTCTGCACCCTGGAAACACCATATATTTT.

This clonotype was observed at least ten times. This chain uses TRBV11-2 with TRBJ2-5; D is perhaps TRBD1 (8 bases). Germline CDR1 SGHAT, CDR2 FQNNGV. The CDR3 consists of 17 residues. The germline V and J ends were trimmed by 1 base and 4 bases, with 19 bases remaining between them. The CDR3 spells CASSLGGGQGAGETQYF. The CDR3 coding sequence is TGTGCCAGCAGCTTAGGCGGGGGTCAGGGGGCAGGAGAGACCCAGTACTTC.

There are many counts of this clonotype. This sequence joins TRBV28 and TRBJ2-7, with TRBD1 identical over 8 bases. The CDR3 loop spans 14 amino acids. Germline loops: CDR1 MDHEN, CDR2 SYDVKM. The trim removed 8 bases at V and 7 bases at J, leaving 13 bases unmatched. CDR3 nucleotide sequence: TGTGCCAGCCGAAAACCCCAGGGGGCGGGGGAGCAGTACTTC. Amino acid sequence: CASRKPQGAGEQYF.

This clonotype was detected many times. This sequence joins TRBV7-9 and TRBJ2-7; D is unclear. V was pared by 5 bases and J by 2 bases, with 16 bases between. The CDR3 loop spans 15 amino acids. Germline CDR1 SEHNR, CDR2 FQNEAQ (reference sequence). CDR3 DNA: TGTGCCAGCAGCCCCATCGGGTCGGGCACCTACGAGCAGTACTTC. Its translation is CASSPIGSGTYEQYF.

In its sample, this clonotype was seen many times. The chain is built from TRBV3-1 and TRBJ2-2, with 9 bases identical to TRBD2. This CDR3 contains 15 residues. V shed 4 bases, J shed 7 bases, and the junction held 7 bases outside the gene matches. Germline lookup yields CDR1 LGHDT and CDR2 YNNKEL (reference sequence). The CDR3 DNA sequence: TGTGCCAGCAGCCCGGGACTAGCAAAGGGCGGGGAGCTGTTTTTT. Residues: CASSPGLAKGGELFF.

This clonotype was observed many times. The genes are TRBV10-3 and TRBJ1-2; weak D call: TRBD1 (5 bases). Trimming stripped 3 bases from V and 3 bases from J, with 8 bases between. The CDR3 sequence is 13 residues long. Germline CDR1 and CDR2: ENHRY and SYGVKD. The CDR3, as DNA: TGTGCCATCAGTGACAGGGTGGACTATGGCTACACCTTC. Translated: CAISDRVDYGYTF.

This clonotype was observed a single time. Possible read error: a much larger clone is one base away. This sequence joins TRBV6-1 and TRBJ1-2, with D perhaps matching TRBD1 (5 bases). CDR3 length: 14 amino acids. Germline V gene lookup returns CDR1 MNHNS and CDR2 SASEGT. The CDR3 DNA follows: TGTGCCAGCAGTCTCTCCCGGGGGAACTGTGGCTACACCTTC. Translating gives CASSLSRGNCGYTF.